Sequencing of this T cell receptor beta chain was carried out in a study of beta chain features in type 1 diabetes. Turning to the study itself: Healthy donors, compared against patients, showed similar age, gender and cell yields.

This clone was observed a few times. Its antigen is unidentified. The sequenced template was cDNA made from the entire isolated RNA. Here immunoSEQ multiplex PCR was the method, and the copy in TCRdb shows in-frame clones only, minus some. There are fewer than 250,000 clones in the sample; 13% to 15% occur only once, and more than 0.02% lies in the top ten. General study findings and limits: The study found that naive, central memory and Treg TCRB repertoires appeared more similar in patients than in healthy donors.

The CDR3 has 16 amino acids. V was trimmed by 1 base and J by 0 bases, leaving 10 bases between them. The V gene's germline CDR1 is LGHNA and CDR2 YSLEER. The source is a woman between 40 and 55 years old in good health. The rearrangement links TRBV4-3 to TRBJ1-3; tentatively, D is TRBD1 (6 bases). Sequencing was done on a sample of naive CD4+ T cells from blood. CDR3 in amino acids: CASSQVQGNSGNTIYF. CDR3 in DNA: TGCGCCAGCAGCCAAGTACAGGGCAACTCTGGAAACACCATATATTTT.